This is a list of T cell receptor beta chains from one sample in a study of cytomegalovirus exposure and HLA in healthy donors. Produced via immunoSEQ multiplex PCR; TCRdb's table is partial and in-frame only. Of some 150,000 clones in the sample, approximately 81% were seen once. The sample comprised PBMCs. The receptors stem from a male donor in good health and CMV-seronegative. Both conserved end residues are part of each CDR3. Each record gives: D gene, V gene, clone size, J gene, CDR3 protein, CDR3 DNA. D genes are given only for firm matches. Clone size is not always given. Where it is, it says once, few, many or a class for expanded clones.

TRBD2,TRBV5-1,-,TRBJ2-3,CASSRTSGTDTQYF,TGCGCCAGCTCCAGGACTAGCGGAACAGATACGCAGTATTTT
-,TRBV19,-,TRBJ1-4,CASSIQAEKLFF,TGTGCCAGTAGTATCCAGGCTGAAAAACTGTTTTTT
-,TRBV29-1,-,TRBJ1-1,CSVFVAGLNTEAFF,TGCAGCGTTTTTGTCGCGGGGCTGAACACTGAAGCTTTCTTT
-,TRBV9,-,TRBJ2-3,CASSVGGGPDTQYF,TGTGCCAGCAGCGTAGGGGGGGGCCCAGATACGCAGTATTTT
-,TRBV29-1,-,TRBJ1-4,CSVEDPGSEGHF,TGCAGCGTTGAAGATCCGGGCAGCGAGGGTCATTTT
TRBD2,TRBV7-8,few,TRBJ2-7,CASSLGTSGKPYEQYF,TGTGCCAGCAGCTTAGGGACTAGCGGGAAACCCTACGAGCAGTACTTC
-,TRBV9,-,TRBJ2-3,CASSATVTDTQYF,TGTGCCAGCAGCGCGACAGTCACAGATACGCAGTATTTT
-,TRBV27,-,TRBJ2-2,CASSFRLTTGELFF,TGTGCCAGCAGTTTCAGACTAACCACCGGGGAGCTGTTTTTT
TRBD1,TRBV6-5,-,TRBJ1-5,CASSYLGQGAPSAQHF,TGTGCCAGCAGTTACTTAGGACAGGGGGCTCCGTCAGCCCAGCATTTT
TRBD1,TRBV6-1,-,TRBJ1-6,CASREGARSSPLHF,TGTGCCAGCAGGGAGGGGGCGCGATCTTCACCCCTCCACTTT
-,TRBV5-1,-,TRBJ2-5,CASSLGTVQETQYF,TGCGCCAGCAGCTTGGGGACAGTACAAGAGACCCAGTACTTC
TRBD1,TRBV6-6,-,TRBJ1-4,CASSVQGDGEKLFF,TGTGCCAGCAGTGTACAGGGGGACGGTGAAAAACTGTTTTTT
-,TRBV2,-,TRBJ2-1,CASSESPINFYNEQFF,TGTGCCAGCAGCGAATCTCCCATCAACTTCTACAATGAGCAGTTCTTC
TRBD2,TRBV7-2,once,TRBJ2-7,CASSSLTSGPYEQYF,TGTGCCAGCAGCTCTTTGACTAGCGGGCCCTACGAGCAGTACTTC
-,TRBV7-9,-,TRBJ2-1,CASSLLASNGPPYNEQFF,TGTGCCAGCAGCTTACTAGCGTCAAATGGCCCACCTTACAATGAGCAGTTCTTC
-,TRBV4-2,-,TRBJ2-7,CASSPRSDDSTNYEQYF,TGTGCCAGCAGCCCCCGAAGCGACGACAGTACAAACTACGAGCAGTACTTC
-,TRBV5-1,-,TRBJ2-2,CASSSEGMAGELFF,TGCGCCAGCAGCTCCGAGGGAATGGCCGGGGAGCTGTTTTTT
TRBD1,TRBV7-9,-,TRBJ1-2,CASSLQGALTSLYYGYTF,TGTGCCAGCAGCTTACAGGGGGCGCTTACTTCACTTTACTATGGCTACACCTTC
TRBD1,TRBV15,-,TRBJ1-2,CATSRVGRGDYGYTF,TGTGCCACCAGCAGAGTAGGCAGGGGGGACTATGGCTACACCTTC
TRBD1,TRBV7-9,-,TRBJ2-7,CSSNPTGDEQYF,TGTTCCAGCAACCCGACAGGGGACGAGCAGTACTTC
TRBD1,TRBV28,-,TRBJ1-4,CASRSGGAGGMSFF,TGTGCCAGCAGGTCAGGGGGCGCCGGGGGTATGTCGTTTTTT
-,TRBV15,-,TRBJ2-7,CATSRDPTTYEQYF,TGTGCCACCAGCAGAGATCCGACAACCTACGAGCAGTACTTC
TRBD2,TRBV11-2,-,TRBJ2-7,CASSLDGLGGEQYF,TGTGCCAGCAGCTTAGATGGACTAGGCGGCGAGCAGTACTTC
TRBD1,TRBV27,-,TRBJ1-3,CASSFRGSGNTIYF,TGTGCCAGCAGTTTCAGGGGGTCTGGAAACACCATATATTTT
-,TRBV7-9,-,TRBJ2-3,CASSDTSGYTQYF,TGTGCCAGCAGTGACACCAGCGGTTATACGCAGTATTTT
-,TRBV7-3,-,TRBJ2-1,CASSLQLARYNEQFF,TGTGCCAGCAGCTTACAGCTAGCGAGATACAATGAGCAGTTCTTC
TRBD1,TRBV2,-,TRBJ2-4,CASGGQGDIQYF,TGTGCCAGCGGGGGACAGGGTGACATTCAGTACTTC
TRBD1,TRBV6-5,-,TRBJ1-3,CASRNRGAGNTIYF,TGTGCCAGCAGAAACAGGGGCGCTGGAAACACCATATATTTT
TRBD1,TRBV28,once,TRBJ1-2,CASSFGQGRYGYTF,TGTGCCAGCAGTTTCGGACAGGGGCGCTATGGCTACACCTTC
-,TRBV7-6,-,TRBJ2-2,CASSSNIFDGELFF,TGTGCCAGCAGCTCCAACATCTTTGACGGGGAGCTGTTTTTT
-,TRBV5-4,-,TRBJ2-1,CASSLVFTWTDYNEQFF,TGTGCCAGCAGCTTGGTCTTCACCTGGACAGATTACAATGAGCAGTTCTTC